This T cell receptor beta chain was found in a study of PD-1 blockade in classical Hodgkin lymphoma. CDR3 length: 16 residues. V dropped 0 bases and J dropped 5 bases, with 17 bases sitting between them. Germline V gene lookup returns CDR1 SNHLY and CDR2 FYNNEI. This table comes from immunoSEQ multiplex PCR, and its TCRdb copy is limited to in-frame clones, with some not included. Among around 9,800 clones listed, roughly four fifths were seen once. Time point defined: cycle 4 day 1 (C4D1), after more than five weeks of nivolumab. Autologous stem cell transplantation was followed by relapse in every patient, and brentuximab vedotin exposure varied. Purification of CD4+ T cells from thawed PBMCs was achieved by magnetic negative selection. To note about this clone: Its antigen is as yet unknown.

Study conclusions and caveats: CD4+ TCR diversity rose significantly by C4D1, and CD8+ TCR diversity did not. After ASCT, patients who started nivolumab under 1 year later were excluded.

The material was CD4+ T cells from blood, obtained before the fourth cycle of nivolumab. The rearrangement uses TRBV2 and TRBJ2-7, with a weak D call TRBD1 (5 bases). This receptor was taken from a human donor with classical Hodgkin lymphoma. The CDR3 spells CASSEALQGLKNEQYF. The DNA of the CDR3 is TGTGCCAGCAGTGAAGCGCTTCAGGGTTTAAAGAACGAGCAGTACTTC.